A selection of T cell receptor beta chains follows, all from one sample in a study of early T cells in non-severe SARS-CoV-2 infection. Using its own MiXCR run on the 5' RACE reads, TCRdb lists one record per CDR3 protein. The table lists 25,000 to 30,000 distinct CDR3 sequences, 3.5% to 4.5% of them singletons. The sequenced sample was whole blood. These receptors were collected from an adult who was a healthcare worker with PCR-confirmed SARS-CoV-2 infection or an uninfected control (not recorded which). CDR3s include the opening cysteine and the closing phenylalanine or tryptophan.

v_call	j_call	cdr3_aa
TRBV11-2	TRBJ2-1	CASSLVASNEQFF
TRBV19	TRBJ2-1	CASSTPTGLNEQFF
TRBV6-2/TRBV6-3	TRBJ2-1	CASSSFYGGRLEQFF
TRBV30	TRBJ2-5	CAWSVLQETQYF
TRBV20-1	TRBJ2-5	CSARGGQEETQYF
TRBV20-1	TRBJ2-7	CSASGFHPREESSYEQYF
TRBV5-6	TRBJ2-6	CASSMRVSFGTRSGANVLTF
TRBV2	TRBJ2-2	CASRRQGSNTGELFF
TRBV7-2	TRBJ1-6	CASSLVNSPLHF
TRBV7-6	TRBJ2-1	CASSLAGTSGGYGEQFF
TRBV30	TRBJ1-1	CAWGRGLNTEAFF
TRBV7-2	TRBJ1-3	CASSAEHGTGSTIYF
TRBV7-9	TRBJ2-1	CASSFNPRTSSYNEQFF
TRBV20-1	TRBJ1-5	CSASHPDSPGRMAQHF
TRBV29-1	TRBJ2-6	CSVTLGDSGANVLTF
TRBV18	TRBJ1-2	CASSPQTANYGYTF
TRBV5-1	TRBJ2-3	CASSLGVSTDTQYF
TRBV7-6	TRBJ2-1	CASSPRTGGNEQFF
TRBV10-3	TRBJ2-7	CANDEQYF
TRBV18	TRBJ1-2	CASSGDRNYGYTF
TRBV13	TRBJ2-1	CASSLALQGKQFF
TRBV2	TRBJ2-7	CASMGQGVYEQYF
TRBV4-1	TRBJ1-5	CASSPPSGYSNQPQHF
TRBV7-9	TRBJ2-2	CASSLLRGTNTGELFF
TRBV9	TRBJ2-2	CASSGGQGNTGELFF
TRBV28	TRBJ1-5	CASSFRRSNQPQHF
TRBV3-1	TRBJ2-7	CASSLGQGWYEQYF
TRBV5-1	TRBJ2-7	CASTPSDAYEQYF
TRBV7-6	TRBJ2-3	CASSTGLEGYSQYF
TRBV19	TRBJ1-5	CASTPNGARQPQHF
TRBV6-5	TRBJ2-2	CASSYSHYRGSGELFF
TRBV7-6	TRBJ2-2	CASSSQALAGTGELFF